The 29 T cell receptor beta chains given below trace back to one sample, sequenced in a study of cytomegalovirus exposure and HLA in healthy donors. With 60 Vbeta and 13 Jbeta primers, the PCR was carried out. Repertoires were generated with immunoSEQ multiplex PCR, while TCRdb's copy carries only in-frame clones and drops some. The sample carries roughly 130,000 clones, about 74% recorded once. Sequenced sample: PBMCs. Source of these receptors: a woman between 45 and 65 years old in good health and CMV-seropositive.

This clone was observed a single time. The chain recombines TRBV5-4 with TRBJ1-1; 9 nucleotides line up with TRBD1. This CDR3 contains 15 residues. Germline CDR1 and CDR2: SGHNT and YYREEE (reference sequence). The ends lost 3 bases at V and 3 bases at J; junction bases unmatched: 6. Here the CDR3 reads CASSSRDRDYTEAFF. The CDR3 DNA sequence: TGTGCCAGCAGCTCCCGGGACAGGGATTACACTGAAGCTTTCTTT.

The sample holds a few counts of this clone. The J gene is TRBJ1-2, the V gene TRBV30, with D unclear. This CDR3 is built from 15 residues. Trimming cost V 1 base and J 4 bases, with 16 bases left between them. Germline V CDR1 and CDR2: GTSNPN, SVGIG (reference sequence). CDR3 nucleotides: TGTGCCTGGAGTGACCCCCCGGTTCCCCTCTATGGCTACACCTTC. This sequence encodes CAWSDPPVPLYGYTF. The full variable domain, its missing parts supplied by reference TRBV30 and TRBJ1-2, is SQTIHQWPATLVQPVGSPLSLECTVEGTSNPNLYWYRQAAGRGLQLLFYSVGIGQISSEVPQNLSASRPQDRQFILSSKKLLLSDSGFYLCAWSDPPVPLYGYTFGSGTRLTVV.

The rearrangement uses TRBV7-2 and TRBJ1-5, with a weak D call TRBD1 (5 bases). CDR3 size: 15 residues. Trimming removed 8 bases at V and 0 bases at J, with 14 bases between. Germline-derived CDR1 and CDR2 are SGHTA and FQGNSA. The CDR3 sequence: CASGPGGTSNQPQHF. The CDR3 DNA is TGTGCCAGCGGACCCGGGGGGACTAGCAATCAGCCCCAGCATTTT.

The chain uses TRBV6-6 and TRBJ2-2, with D tentatively TRBD1 (5 bases). In germline, CDR1 is MNHNY, CDR2 SVGAGI (reference sequence). Trimming pared 4 bases from V and 0 bases from J, leaving 9 bases between. The CDR3 extends over 15 amino acids. CDR3 loop: CASSSRQSNTGELFF. As DNA, the CDR3 is TGTGCCAGCAGTTCCCGACAGTCGAACACCGGGGAGCTGTTTTTT.

In DNA form, the CDR3 reads TGTGCCAGCAGCTCCCTGGCGGGTACAGGGCGGAACTATGGCTACACCTTC. Its protein product is CASSSLAGTGRNYGYTF. The rearrangement joins TRBV7-9 to TRBJ1-2; D possibly corresponds to TRBD1 (6 bases). Between the trimmed V and J ends, which lost 4 bases and 2 bases, there was a span of 20 bases. The germline CDR1 and CDR2 sequences are SEHNR and FQNEAQ (reference sequence). The CDR3 has 17 amino acids.

The sample holds many counts of this clone. The chain joins TRBV11-2 to TRBJ2-3; 13 nucleotides match TRBD2. The CDR3 is 16 amino acids. Germline loops: CDR1 SGHAT, CDR2 FQNNGV. The junction had 4 bases not matched to a gene; V was cut back by 5 bases and J by 2 bases. CDR3 coding DNA: TGTGCCAGCAGCAAACTAGCGGGGGGGACCACAGATACGCAGTATTTT. Translating gives CASSKLAGGTTDTQYF.

The chain recombines TRBV30 with TRBJ2-1; TRBD2 aligns across 7 bases. Trimming at V came to 0 bases and at J to 1 base, leaving 6 bases not matched to a gene. CDR1 GTSNPN and CDR2 SVGIG come from the germline V gene (reference sequence). This CDR3 comprises 16 residues. In nucleotides, the CDR3 is TGTGCCTGGAGTGTACCAGAGCGGGATTCCTACAATGAGCAGTTCTTC. Residues: CAWSVPERDSYNEQFF.

The chain recombines TRBV5-4 with TRBJ2-7; tentative D call: TRBD1 (5 bases). Trimming pared 4 bases from V and 3 bases from J, leaving 17 bases between. Germline V gives CDR1 SGHNT, CDR2 YYREEE (reference sequence). This CDR3 region has 15 residues. This CDR3 reads CASSSALDRDYEQYF. The CDR3 DNA sequence: TGTGCCAGCAGCAGTGCTCTCGACAGAGACTACGAGCAGTACTTC.

The chain links TRBV6-5 to TRBJ1-5; tentative D call: TRBD1 (5 bases). CDR1 is MNHEY and CDR2 is SVGAGI in the germline V gene. The V gene lost 6 bases and the J gene lost 6 bases, with 12 bases spanning the gap. The CDR3 runs 13 residues. CDR3 nucleotide sequence: TGTGCCAGCAGCCGCTCCGGGGGTCAGCCCCAGCATTTT. Its protein is CASSRSGGQPQHF.

The chain recombines TRBV6-4 with TRBJ2-2, with TRBD1 matching 7 bases. The CDR3 contains 16 residues. Unmatched junction bases numbered 5, after V lost 2 bases and J lost 2 bases. The germline CDR1 and CDR2 sequences are MRHNA and SNTAGT. The chain's CDR3 is CASSDPTGRNTGELFF. CDR3 nucleotide sequence: TGTGCCAGCAGTGACCCGACAGGGCGCAACACCGGGGAGCTGTTTTTT.

V gene TRBV7-6 combines with J gene TRBJ2-2; weak D call: TRBD1 (6 bases). Deletions cut 4 bases from V and 0 bases from J, with 12 bases between. Germline V lookup: CDR1 SGHVS, CDR2 FNYEAQ. CDR3 size: 16 residues. CDR3 coding DNA: TGTGCCAGCAGCTCACAGGACAGCTCGAACACCGGGGAGCTGTTTTTT. The encoded protein is CASSSQDSSNTGELFF.

This clone was recorded only once. An end of the junction does not agree with germline; a read error may underlie this. This rearrangement joins TRBV7-9 to TRBJ1-1; no clear D. Germline V gene lookup returns CDR1 SEHNR and CDR2 FQNEAQ (reference sequence). There are 15 residues in the CDR3. The CDR3 loop reads CASSLAGPMNTEAFF. CDR3 DNA sequence: TGTGCCAGCAGCCTAGCTGGGCCCATGAACACTGAAGCTTTCTTT.

The rearrangement uses TRBV4-2 and TRBJ2-2, with 8 nucleotides matching TRBD2. Germline trimming cut 0 bases from V and 5 bases from J; bases unmatched to any gene: 8. Germline V lookup: CDR1 LGHNA, CDR2 YNFKEQ. The CDR3 is 17 residues long. CDR3: CASSQEGAAGVTGELFF. The CDR3 region has the DNA TGTGCCAGCAGCCAAGAGGGTGCAGCGGGGGTTACCGGGGAGCTGTTTTTT.

As regards this clone: The same CDR3 can be traced to other DNA sequences in this sample. The chain employs TRBV2 and TRBJ1-2; 10 bases align to TRBD1. The J segment lost 2 bases and the V segment lost 6 bases, leaving 3 bases of the junction unmatched. The germline CDR1 and CDR2 sequences are SNHLY and FYNNEI. The CDR3 runs to 14 residues. The CDR3 region has the DNA TGTGCCAGCAGCCGACAGGGGGCAAACTATGGCTACACCTTC. This encodes CASSRQGANYGYTF.

CDR3 DNA sequence: TGTGCCAGCAGCTTTAACCTAGCGGAGTATAATGAGCAGTTCTTC. As protein: CASSFNLAEYNEQFF. This chain links TRBV7-9 with TRBJ2-1; 7 nucleotides line up with TRBD2. This CDR3 contains 15 residues. After removal of 3 bases from V and 7 bases from J, the junction contained 9 bases not matched to a gene. CDR1 SEHNR and CDR2 FQNEAQ come from the germline V gene (reference sequence).

This chain connects TRBV30 to TRBJ1-6; 7 bases map to TRBD1. The length of the CDR3 is 15 residues. Germline V lookup: CDR1 GTSNPN, CDR2 SVGIG (reference sequence). V dropped 6 bases and J dropped 6; count of bases not matched to a gene: 11. DNA for the CDR3: TGTGCCTGCACGGGAGCCGGGACAGTTAATTCACCCCTCCACTTT. Translating it yields CACTGAGTVNSPLHF.

The CDR3 DNA reads as TGTGCCAGCAATGGTATTCGGGAGCAGTTCTTC. As protein: CASNGIREQFF. The rearrangement links TRBV2 to TRBJ2-1; D is uncertain. With 7 bases removed from V and 10 bases from J, the gap between germline ends came to 11 bases. Germline V gene data show CDR1 as SNHLY and CDR2 as FYNNEI. This CDR3 has 11 residues.

This chain uses TRBV6-5 with TRBJ1-5; 7 bases align to TRBD1. Germline assignment: CDR1 MNHEY and CDR2 SVGAGI. The CDR3 is 12 amino acids. J was trimmed by 6 bases and V by 8 bases; bases with no gene match: 4. This CDR3 is CASGDRVQPQHF. In DNA form, the CDR3 reads TGTGCCAGCGGTGACAGGGTTCAGCCCCAGCATTTT.

With regard to this clone: At the DNA level, this CDR3 is encoded by other sequences in the same sample as well. V is TRBV5-4 and J is TRBJ1-6; 7 bases are a match to TRBD1. Germline V lookup: CDR1 SGHNT, CDR2 YYREEE (reference sequence). This CDR3 spans 14 amino acids. V lost 1 base, J lost 7 bases, and 2 bases stayed unmatched. The chain's CDR3 is CASSLKQGNSPLHF. The CDR3 DNA reads as TGTGCCAGCAGCTTGAAACAGGGGAATTCACCCCTCCACTTT.

The J gene is TRBJ2-1, the V gene TRBV28; 9 bases agree with TRBD2. Germline V lookup: CDR1 MDHEN, CDR2 SYDVKM. This CDR3 comprises 14 residues. V lost 3 bases, J lost 7 bases, and 4 bases stayed unmatched. The CDR3 region has the DNA TGTGCCAGCAGTTTCTTAGCGGGGGCAAATGAGCAGTTCTTC. This gives the protein CASSFLAGANEQFF.

The chain links TRBV11-3 to TRBJ2-5; 9 bases line up with TRBD1. The V and J ends lost 6 bases and 0 bases, in that order; junction bases with no gene match: 5. The CDR3 is 15 residues long. Germline V lookup: CDR1 SGHNT, CDR2 YENEEA. For the CDR3, the DNA is TGTGCCAGCAGTCAGGACAGGGGCTACCAAGAGACCCAGTACTTC. Translation gives CASSQDRGYQETQYF.

J is TRBJ1-1 and V is TRBV5-4; TRBD1 matches 7 bases. Germline assignment: CDR1 SGHNT and CDR2 YYREEE (reference sequence). The CDR3 spans 14 residues. J lost 4 bases, V lost 4 bases, and 7 bases had no gene match. DNA of the CDR3: TGTGCCAGCAGCGCTGGTCGGGACAGCACTGAAGCTTTCTTT. Translated, it gives CASSAGRDSTEAFF.

The genes are TRBV19 and TRBJ2-2, with no clear D. Looked up from germline, CDR1 is LNHDA and CDR2 is SQIVND (reference sequence). V was shortened by 6 bases and J by 4 bases, with 6 bases between the two germline ends. The length of the CDR3 is 12 residues. The DNA for the CDR3 is TGTGCCAGTAGGCAGGTCACCGGGGAGCTGTTTTTT. This translates into CASRQVTGELFF.

This sequence joins TRBV4-2 and TRBJ2-2; perhaps TRBD2 as D (5 bases). Germline-derived CDR1 and CDR2 are LGHNA and YNFKEQ. CDR3 length equals 16 residues. The V gene lost 0 bases and the J gene lost 7 bases, with 15 bases spanning the gap. CDR3 coding DNA: TGTGCCAGCAGCCAAGAGGGTGAGGGTAAGGTCGGGGAGCTGTTTTTT. Encoded protein: CASSQEGEGKVGELFF.

The chain links TRBV6-1 to TRBJ2-1, with D possibly being TRBD1 (6 bases). Between the trimmed V and J ends, which lost 0 bases and 9 bases, there was a span of 9 bases. The CDR3 is 13 amino acids. CDR1 is MNHNS, CDR2 SASEGT, per germline. CDR3 sequence: CASSEADRSEQFF. In nucleotides, the CDR3 is TGTGCCAGCAGTGAAGCTGACAGGTCTGAGCAGTTCTTC.

This clone was seen a single time. This chain uses TRBV10-1 with TRBJ2-7, with D possibly TRBD1 on 6 matching bases. Germline assignment: CDR1 WNHNN and CDR2 SYGVQD (reference sequence). The CDR3 runs to 13 residues. The V and J ends lost 6 bases and 7 bases respectively, with 16 bases between them. CDR3 loop: CASSPPGQQEQYF. The CDR3 nucleotides read TGCGCCAGCAGCCCCCCCGGACAGCAGGAGCAGTACTTC.

The rearrangement joins TRBV7-2 to TRBJ1-1; 7 bases map to TRBD1. Trimming removed 5 bases from V and 6 bases from J; junction bases left unmatched: 9. The CDR3 spans 14 residues. CDR1 is SGHTA and CDR2 is FQGNSA in the germline V gene. The CDR3 DNA is TGTGCCAGCAGCCTTTGGGACAGTTTTGCTGAAGCTTTCTTT. This codes for CASSLWDSFAEAFF. The whole variable domain, filled in from reference TRBV7-2 and TRBJ1-1, reads GAGVSQSPSNKVTEKGKDVELRCDPISGHTALYWYRQSLGQGLEFLIYFQGNSAPDKSGLPSDRFSAERTGGSVSTLTIQRTQQEDSAVYLCASSLWDSFAEAFFGQGTRLTVV.

The genes are TRBV2 and TRBJ1-2; TRBD1 matches 8 bases. CDR3 length: 13 amino acids. With 8 bases clipped from V and 2 bases from J, the junction kept 4 bases outside the gene matches. Germline CDR1 and CDR2: SNHLY and FYNNEI. CDR3 in DNA: TGTGCCAGCGGGACAGGTCTGAACTATGGCTACACCTTC. Translating gives CASGTGLNYGYTF.

The rearrangement joins TRBV18 to TRBJ2-3, with TRBD2 matching over 10 bases. Germline loops: CDR1 KGHSH, CDR2 LQKENI. The CDR3 spans 16 residues. Germline trimming cut 4 bases from V and 3 bases from J; bases unmatched to any gene: 7. The CDR3 is CASSLQLAGSTDTQYF. For the CDR3, the DNA is TGTGCCAGCTCACTCCAACTAGCGGGGTCGACAGATACGCAGTATTTT.